These T cell receptor beta chains were read from a single sample in a study of Graves' ophthalmopathy and Graves' hyperthyroidism. TCRdb redid the calling of the multiplex PCR reads with MiXCR, one entry per CDR3 protein. Of approximately 640,000 distinct CDR3 sequences detected, roughly 39% appear once; the ten largest clones hold roughly 3.5%. The sequenced sample consisted of peripheral blood. The receptors derive from an adult man with Graves' ophthalmopathy. CDR3s include the opening cysteine and the closing phenylalanine or tryptophan. D genes are given only for firm matches. For some rows the clone size is stated as once, few or many, or as a class when expanded; others skip it.

TRBD1	TRBJ1-1	TRBV7-8	many	CASSPSGGEAFF	TGTGCCAGCAGTCCTTCAGGGGGTGAAGCTTTCTTT
TRBD1	TRBJ1-1	TRBV7-9	.	CASSSPPRDRGPAFF	TGTGCCAGCAGCTCGCCGCCCAGGGACAGGGGGCCCGCTTTCTTT
TRBD1	TRBJ2-6	TRBV12-3/TRBV12-4	.	CASSLDRGYYVLTF	TGTGCCAGCAGTTTAGACAGGGGGTACTACGTCCTGACTTTC
.	TRBJ2-3	TRBV7-2	few	CASSLRTPKAFSTDTQYF	TGTGCCAGCAGCTTAAGGACCCCCAAGGCGTTCAGCACAGATACGCAGTATTTT
.	TRBJ1-2	TRBV19	.	CASSASGTNGYTF	TGTGCCAGTAGTGCCAGCGGGACAAATGGCTACACCTTC
TRBD1	TRBJ1-1	TRBV7-2	.	CASSLQGAQGNTEAFF	TGTGCCAGCAGCTTACAGGGGGCGCAGGGTAACACTGAAGCTTTCTTT
TRBD2	TRBJ2-2	TRBV24-1	.	CATTENPGTSGRVTGELFF	TGTGCCACCACCGAAAATCCCGGGACTAGCGGGAGGGTCACCGGGGAGCTGTTTTTT
.	TRBJ2-7	TRBV7-2	.	CASSPMVSGDSSYEQYF	TGTGCCAGCAGTCCGATGGTGTCAGGGGACTCCTCCTACGAGCAGTACTTC
.	TRBJ2-5	TRBV24-1	many	CATSGGETQYF	TGTGCCACCAGTGGGGGGGAGACCCAGTACTTC
TRBD2	TRBJ2-3	TRBV7-9	few	CASSQEISGRSDTQYF	TGTGCCAGCAGCCAAGAGATTAGCGGGAGATCCGATACGCAGTATTTT
.	TRBJ2-7	TRBV7-2	many	CASSLWDGTSYEQYF	TGTGCCAGCAGCTTATGGGACGGTACTTCCTACGAGCAGTACTTC
.	TRBJ2-5	TRBV10-3	.	CASSYGGPQETQYF	TGTGCCAGCAGTTACGGGGGCCCTCAAGAGACCCAGTACTTC
.	TRBJ1-1	TRBV29-1	.	CSVERDTEAFF	TGCAGCGTTGAACGGGACACTGAAGCTTTCTTT
TRBD2	TRBJ2-7	TRBV15	.	CATSADLWGTSGSYEQYF	TGTGCCACCAGCGCCGATCTGTGGGGGACTAGCGGATCCTACGAGCAGTACTTC
TRBD2	TRBJ2-3	TRBV24-1	.	CATNSGRGDTQYF	TGTGCCACAAATAGCGGGAGGGGAGATACGCAGTATTTT
.	TRBJ2-5	TRBV7-2	many	CASSSAGTETQYF	TGTGCCAGCAGCTCCGCAGGGACGGAGACCCAGTACTTC
.	TRBJ2-6	TRBV11-2	many	CASSPRGTFRSGANVLTF	TGTGCCAGCAGCCCCCGGGGGACATTCCGCTCTGGGGCCAACGTCCTGACTTTC
TRBD2	TRBJ2-7	TRBV27	.	CASSSRFGGAGEQYF	TGTGCCAGCAGTTCCCGATTCGGGGGGGCGGGCGAGCAGTACTTC
.	TRBJ1-2	TRBV7-9	many	CASSLSDGVGYTF	TGTGCCAGCAGCTTAAGTGATGGGGTTGGCTACACCTTC
.	TRBJ2-7	TRBV5-1	.	CANSFDGSYEQYF	TGCGCCAACAGCTTCGACGGCTCCTACGAGCAGTACTTC
.	TRBJ2-7	TRBV12-3/TRBV12-4	.	CASSFRTGSYEQYF	TGTGCCAGCAGTTTCCGGACGGGCTCCTACGAGCAGTACTTC
.	TRBJ2-7	TRBV12-3/TRBV12-4	.	CASRPGHNSYEQYF	TGTGCCAGCAGACCTGGACACAACTCCTACGAGCAGTACTTC
.	TRBJ2-7	TRBV19	many	CASSINQAYEQYF	TGTGCCAGTAGTATCAACCAAGCGTACGAGCAGTACTTC
.	TRBJ1-5	TRBV6-1	many	CASSDNLRQPQHF	TGTGCCAGCAGTGATAACCTTAGGCAGCCCCAGCATTTT
TRBD1	TRBJ1-1	TRBV12-3/TRBV12-4	.	CASRPRQGPTEAFF	TGTGCCAGCAGGCCCCGACAGGGGCCCACTGAAGCTTTCTTT
.	TRBJ2-2	TRBV10-3	.	CATSGGAGNGELFF	TGTGCCACTTCCGGGGGAGCCGGTAACGGGGAGCTGTTTTTT
TRBD1	TRBJ1-2	TRBV25-1	.	CASSKTGADNYGYTF	TGTGCCAGCAGTAAGACAGGGGCCGATAACTATGGCTACACCTTC
.	TRBJ1-2	TRBV29-1	.	CSLGGQANYGYTF	TGCAGTTTGGGGGGGCAGGCTAACTATGGCTACACCTTC
.	TRBJ2-5	TRBV7-3	.	CARRGGRLETQYF	TGTGCCCGTAGGGGGGGCCGGTTAGAGACCCAGTACTTC
.	TRBJ2-7	TRBV5-8	.	CASSRRDTTYEQYF	TGTGCCAGCAGCCGCCGGGACACTACCTACGAGCAGTACTTC
.	TRBJ2-2	TRBV19	many	CASSRGQGGTGELFF	TGTGCCAGTAGCCGGGGGCAGGGTGGAACCGGGGAGCTGTTTTTT
TRBD1	TRBJ2-5	TRBV19	few	CASSRFGQGMETQYF	TGTGCCAGTAGTAGGTTTGGACAGGGGATGGAGACCCAGTACTTC
TRBD2	TRBJ2-7	TRBV2	many	CASSEGMGGDLYEQYF	TGTGCCAGCAGTGAAGGGATGGGAGGGGACCTCTACGAGCAGTACTTC
TRBD2	TRBJ2-5	TRBV6-5	few	CASSHSTSGGETQYF	TGTGCCAGCAGCCACTCGACTAGCGGGGGAGAGACCCAGTACTTC
TRBD2	TRBJ2-7	TRBV6-6	many	CASSYGTSSYEQYF	TGTGCCAGCAGTTACGGGACTAGCTCCTACGAGCAGTACTTC
.	TRBJ2-4	TRBV7-9	.	CASSLSGNIQYF	TGTGCCAGCAGCTTATCGGGAAACATTCAGTACTTC
.	TRBJ2-5	TRBV7-9	few	CASSLGAGAIETQYF	TGTGCCAGCAGCTTAGGAGCAGGTGCCATAGAGACCCAGTACTTC
TRBD1	TRBJ2-7	TRBV7-2	.	CASSSGTGARKYEQYF	TGTGCCAGCAGCTCCGGGACAGGGGCAAGAAAATACGAGCAGTACTTC
TRBD1	TRBJ1-1	TRBV20-1	.	CGASWDRNKDWGTEAFF	TGCGGTGCTAGTTGGGACAGAAATAAGGATTGGGGCACTGAAGCTTTCTTT
.	TRBJ1-3	TRBV10-3	once	CASSFGSGEGTGNTIYF	TGTGCCAGCAGTTTTGGGTCCGGGGAGGGAACTGGAAACACCATATATTTT